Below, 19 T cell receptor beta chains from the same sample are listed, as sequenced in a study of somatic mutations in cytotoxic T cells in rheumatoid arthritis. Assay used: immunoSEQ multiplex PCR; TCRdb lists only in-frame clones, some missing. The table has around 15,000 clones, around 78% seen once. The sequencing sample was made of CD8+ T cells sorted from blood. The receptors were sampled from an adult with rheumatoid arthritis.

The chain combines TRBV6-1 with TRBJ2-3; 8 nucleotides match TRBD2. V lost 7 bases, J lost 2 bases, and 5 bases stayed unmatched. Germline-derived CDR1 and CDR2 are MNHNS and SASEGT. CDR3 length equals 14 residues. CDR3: CASILAGPTDTQYF. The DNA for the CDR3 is TGTGCCAGCATCTTAGCGGGGCCCACAGATACGCAGTATTTT.

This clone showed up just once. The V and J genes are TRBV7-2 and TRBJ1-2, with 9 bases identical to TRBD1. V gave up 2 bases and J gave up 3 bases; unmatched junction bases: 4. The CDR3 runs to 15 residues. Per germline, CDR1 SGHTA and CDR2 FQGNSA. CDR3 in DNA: TGTGCCAGCAGCTTAACAGGACAGGGGTACTATGGCTACACCTTC. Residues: CASSLTGQGYYGYTF.

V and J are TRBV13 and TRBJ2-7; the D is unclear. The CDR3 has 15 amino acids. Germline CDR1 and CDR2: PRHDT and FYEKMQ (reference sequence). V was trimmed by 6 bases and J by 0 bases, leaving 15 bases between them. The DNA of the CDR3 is TGTGCCAGCAGTCAAGGCTTATCGAGCTCCTACGAGCAGTACTTC. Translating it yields CASSQGLSSSYEQYF.

The CDR3 coding sequence is TGTGCCAGCAGCTCCACTCGTCCCGGGACAGGAGAGGGAAATGAGCAGTTCTTC. It specifies CASSSTRPGTGEGNEQFF. The chain is built from TRBV7-8 and TRBJ2-1; TRBD1 matches 8 bases. The germline gives CDR1 SGHVS, CDR2 FQNEAQ. The CDR3 is 18 residues long. With 4 bases clipped from V and 7 bases from J, the junction kept 18 bases outside the gene matches.

Here the CDR3 reads CASSLGRAYEQYF. CDR3 sequence (DNA): TGTGCCAGCAGTCTGGGGAGGGCTTACGAGCAGTACTTC. The chain employs TRBV28 and TRBJ2-7, with TRBD2 identical over 7 bases. Germline V lookup: CDR1 MDHEN, CDR2 SYDVKM. The CDR3 runs 13 residues. After removal of 5 bases from V and 4 bases from J, the junction contained 5 bases not matched to a gene.

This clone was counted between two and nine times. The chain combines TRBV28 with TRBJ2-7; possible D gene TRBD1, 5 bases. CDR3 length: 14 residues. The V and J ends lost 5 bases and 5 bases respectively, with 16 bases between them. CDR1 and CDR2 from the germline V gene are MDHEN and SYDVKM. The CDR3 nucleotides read TGTGCCAGCAGTCCCCCTGAAGGGGTCGACGAGCAGTACTTC. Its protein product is CASSPPEGVDEQYF.

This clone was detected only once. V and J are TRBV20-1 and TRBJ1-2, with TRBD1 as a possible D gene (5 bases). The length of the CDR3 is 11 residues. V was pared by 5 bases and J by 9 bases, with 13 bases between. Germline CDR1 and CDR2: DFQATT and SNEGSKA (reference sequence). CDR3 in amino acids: CSALRGDSYTF. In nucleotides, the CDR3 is TGCAGTGCTCTCCGGGGCGATAGCTACACCTTC.

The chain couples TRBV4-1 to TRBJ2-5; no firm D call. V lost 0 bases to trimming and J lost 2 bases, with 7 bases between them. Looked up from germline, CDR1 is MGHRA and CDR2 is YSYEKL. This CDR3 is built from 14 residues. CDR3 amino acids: CASSQDGLQETQYF. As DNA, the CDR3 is TGCGCCAGCAGCCAAGATGGGCTACAAGAGACCCAGTACTTC.

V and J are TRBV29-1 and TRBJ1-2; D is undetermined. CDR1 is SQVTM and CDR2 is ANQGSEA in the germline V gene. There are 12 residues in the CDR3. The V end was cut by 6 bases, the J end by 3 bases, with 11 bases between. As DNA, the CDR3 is TGCAGCGTCCTCAGAGGCGACTATGGCTACACCTTC. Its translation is CSVLRGDYGYTF.

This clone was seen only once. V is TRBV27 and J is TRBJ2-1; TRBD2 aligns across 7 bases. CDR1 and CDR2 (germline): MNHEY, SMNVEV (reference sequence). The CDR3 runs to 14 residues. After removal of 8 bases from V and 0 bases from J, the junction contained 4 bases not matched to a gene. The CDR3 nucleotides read TGTGCCAGCGGATGGACTAGCTCCTACAATGAGCAGTTCTTC. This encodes CASGWTSSYNEQFF.

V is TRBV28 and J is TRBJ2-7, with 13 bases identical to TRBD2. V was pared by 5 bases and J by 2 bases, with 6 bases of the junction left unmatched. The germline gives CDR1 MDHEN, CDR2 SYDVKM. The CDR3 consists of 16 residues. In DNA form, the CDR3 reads TGTGCCAGCAGTGAGGGACTAGCGGGGCTTCCCTACGAGCAGTACTTC. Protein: CASSEGLAGLPYEQYF.

The CDR3 loop is CTGGLRTQYF. The CDR3 DNA is TGCACGGGGGGCCTGAGGACCCAGTACTTC. The rearrangement uses TRBV29-1 and TRBJ2-5, with a tentative D call TRBD2 (7 bases). Per the germline V gene, CDR1 is SQVTM and CDR2 is ANQGSEA. The CDR3 extends over 10 amino acids.

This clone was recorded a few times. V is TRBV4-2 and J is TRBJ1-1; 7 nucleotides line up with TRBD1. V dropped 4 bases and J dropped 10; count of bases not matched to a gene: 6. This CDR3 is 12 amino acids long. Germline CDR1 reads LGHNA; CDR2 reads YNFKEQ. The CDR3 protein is CASSPRQGLAFF. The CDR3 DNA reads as TGTGCCAGCAGCCCGAGACAGGGATTAGCTTTCTTT.

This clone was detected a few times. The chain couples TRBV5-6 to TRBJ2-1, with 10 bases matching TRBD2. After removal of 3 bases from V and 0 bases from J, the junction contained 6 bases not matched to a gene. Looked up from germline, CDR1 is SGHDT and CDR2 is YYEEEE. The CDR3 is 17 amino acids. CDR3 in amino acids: CASSYLTSGYSYNEQFF. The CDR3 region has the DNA TGTGCCAGCAGCTACCTGACTAGCGGGTACTCCTACAATGAGCAGTTCTTC.

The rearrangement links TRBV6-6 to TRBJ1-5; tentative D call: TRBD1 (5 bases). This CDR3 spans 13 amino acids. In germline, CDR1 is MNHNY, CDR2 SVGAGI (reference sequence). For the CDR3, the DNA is TGTGCTGTCCGGAGGGGAAGCAATCAGCCCCAGCATTTT. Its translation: CAVRRGSNQPQHF.

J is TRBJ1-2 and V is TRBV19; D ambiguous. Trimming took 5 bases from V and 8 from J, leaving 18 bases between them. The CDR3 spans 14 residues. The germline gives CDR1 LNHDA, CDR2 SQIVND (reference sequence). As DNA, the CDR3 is TGTGCCAGTAGTTTGCAACTTGCCTCGGGAGGCTACACCTTC. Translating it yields CASSLQLASGGYTF.

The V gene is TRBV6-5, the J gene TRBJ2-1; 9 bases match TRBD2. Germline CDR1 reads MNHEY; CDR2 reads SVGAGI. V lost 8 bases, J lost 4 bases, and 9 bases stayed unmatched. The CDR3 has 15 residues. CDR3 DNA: TGTGCCAGCGGGTTAGGAGCGGGGGGTTACAATGAGCAGTTCTTC. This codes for CASGLGAGGYNEQFF.

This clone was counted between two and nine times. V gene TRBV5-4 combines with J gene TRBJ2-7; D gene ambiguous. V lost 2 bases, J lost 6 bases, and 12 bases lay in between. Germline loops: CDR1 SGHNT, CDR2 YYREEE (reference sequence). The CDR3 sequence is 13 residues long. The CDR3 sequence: CASSFGSGGEQYF. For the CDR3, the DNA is TGTGCCAGCAGCTTTGGTAGTGGTGGCGAGCAGTACTTC.

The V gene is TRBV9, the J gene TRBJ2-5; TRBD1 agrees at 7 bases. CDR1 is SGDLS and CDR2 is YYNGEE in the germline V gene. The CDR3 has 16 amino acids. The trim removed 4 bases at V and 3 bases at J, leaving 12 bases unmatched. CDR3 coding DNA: TGTGCCAGCAGCCACCGACAGGGTGCCGGGGAAGAGACCCAGTACTTC. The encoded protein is CASSHRQGAGEETQYF.